The rows below give T cell receptor beta chains drawn from one sample of a study of T-cell memory formation after mild COVID-19. TCRdb reprocessed the 5' RACE reads via MiXCR and lists one record per CDR3 protein. In the table there are about 560,000 distinct CDR3 sequences, roughly 17% of which are singletons. Sequenced sample: PBMCs or a T cell subset sorted from them (not recorded which). These receptors all stem from an adult woman who had mild COVID-19 (a few samples of this study predate the infection). Cell type and time point are not known. Both conserved end residues are part of each CDR3. The D gene is left open where the match is weak. Clone sizes are given selectively: once, few, many, or a class where the clone is expanded.

clone size	V gene	D gene	J gene	CDR3 DNA	CDR3 protein
-	TRBV6-5	-	TRBJ2-7	TGTGCCAGCAGTTACTCGTTGGGTGGCGGCGAGCAGTACTTC	CASSYSLGGGEQYF
-	TRBV18	TRBD1	TRBJ2-7	TGTGCCAGCTCACAGACAGGGCAATTCCCCTACGAGCAGTACTTC	CASSQTGQFPYEQYF
-	TRBV18	-	TRBJ2-7	TGTGCCAGCTCACCACGGACTTACGAGCAGTACTTC	CASSPRTYEQYF
few	TRBV30	-	TRBJ1-1	TGTGCCTGGAGTGTACAATCCCTGAACACTGAAGCTTTCTTT	CAWSVQSLNTEAFF
-	TRBV4-2	TRBD2	TRBJ2-1	TGTGCCAGCAGTCTACCCGCCCAAACTAGCGGGCGGAACAATGAGCAGTTCTTC	CASSLPAQTSGRNNEQFF
few	TRBV29-1	-	TRBJ2-1	TGCAGCGTTTTACCCGGGCTAAAAAGCGGGAATGAGCAGTTCTTC	CSVLPGLKSGNEQFF
-	TRBV4-1	-	TRBJ2-2	TGCGCCAGCAGCCAAGTTGGCCTCTACACCGGGGAGCTGTTTTTT	CASSQVGLYTGELFF
few	TRBV12-3/TRBV12-4	-	TRBJ2-1	TGTGCCAGCAGGGTATATAGCTCCTACAATGAGCAGTTCTTC	CASRVYSSYNEQFF
-	TRBV7-2	-	TRBJ2-5	TGTGCCAGCAGCCACGCTCGGACGGAGCAAGAGACCCAGTACTTC	CASSHARTEQETQYF
-	TRBV7-2	-	TRBJ2-7	TGTGCCAGCAGCTTAGGCCGGGCGGTCCACGAGCAGTACTTC	CASSLGRAVHEQYF
few	TRBV3-1	-	TRBJ2-1	TGTGCCAGCAGCCAAGGAGGGACTGACAATGAGCAGTTCTTC	CASSQGGTDNEQFF
few	TRBV24-1	TRBD1	TRBJ1-1	TGTGCCACCAGTGACCCAGGGACAGGTGGGGGGACTGAAGCTTTCTTT	CATSDPGTGGGTEAFF
few	TRBV7-9	-	TRBJ2-6	TGTGCCAGCAGCTCCACAGGGAGCTCTGGGGCCAACGTCCTGACTTTC	CASSSTGSSGANVLTF
-	TRBV27	-	TRBJ2-7	TGTGCCAGCAGTTCCCACGTTGGAGGTGAGCAGTACTTC	CASSSHVGGEQYF
-	TRBV24-1	-	TRBJ1-1	TGTGCCACCAGTGATTTGTACGGGAACCCTGAAGCTTTCTTT	CATSDLYGNPEAFF
many	TRBV7-9	TRBD2	TRBJ2-3	TGTGCCAGCAGCTCGGGACTAGCGGAAGATACGCAGTATTTT	CASSSGLAEDTQYF
-	TRBV25-1	-	TRBJ2-7	TGTGCCAGCAGTGGGGGGCCAGGGGGAGGCGAGCAGTACTTC	CASSGGPGGGEQYF
few	TRBV7-9	TRBD1	TRBJ2-7	TGTGCCAGCAAAACAGACAGGGGGGACTACGAGCAGTACTTC	CASKTDRGDYEQYF
-	TRBV10-3	-	TRBJ1-2	TGTGCCATCAGTGATCTGGACAGTTCGGGCTACACCTTC	CAISDLDSSGYTF
-	TRBV7-9	TRBD2	TRBJ2-1	TGTGCCAGCGCGACTAGCGGGAAAGAGGAGCAGTTCTTC	CASATSGKEEQFF
few	TRBV7-8	TRBD1	TRBJ2-7	TGTGCCAGCAGCCTACAGGGGGCAGCGAACGAGCAGTACTTC	CASSLQGAANEQYF
few	TRBV5-1	TRBD2	TRBJ2-3	TGCGCCAGCACCGCGGGAGGACACACAGATACGCAGTATTTT	CASTAGGHTDTQYF
few	TRBV7-9	-	TRBJ2-2	TGTGCCAGCAGCCGACTCTTACCGAGGACCGGGGAGCTGTTTTTT	CASSRLLPRTGELFF
-	TRBV9	TRBD2	TRBJ2-7	TGTGCCAGCAGCGGCGGACTAGCGTACGAGCAGTACTTC	CASSGGLAYEQYF
few	TRBV6-6	TRBD1	TRBJ2-2	TGTGCCGCACAGACAGGGATCCTGAGCACCGGGGAGCTGTTTTTT	CAAQTGILSTGELFF
-	TRBV7-2	-	TRBJ2-2	TGTGCCAGCAGCTTAGCTTGGAGTTCCTTCACCGGGGAGCTGTTTTTT	CASSLAWSSFTGELFF
few	TRBV4-3	TRBD2	TRBJ2-7	TGCGCCAGCAGCCAACTAGCGGGAGTTCTTCACGAGCAGTACTTC	CASSQLAGVLHEQYF
medium-sized	TRBV7-2	-	TRBJ2-2	TGTGCCAGCAGCCTACGGGAGAGGGGCACCGGGGAGCTGTTTTTT	CASSLRERGTGELFF
few	TRBV7-2	TRBD2	TRBJ2-1	TGTGCCAGCAGCTTATTAGGCGGGAGGCACTCCTACAATGAGCAGTTCTTC	CASSLLGGRHSYNEQFF
few	TRBV29-1	TRBD2	TRBJ2-3	TGCAGCGTTGAAGCTGTCGGGGAGGGCCGCTCTTATACGCAGTATTTT	CSVEAVGEGRSYTQYF
-	TRBV6-2/TRBV6-3	-	TRBJ2-1	TGTGCCAGCAGCCGGACTCCTCTTAGCTCCTACAATGAGCAGTTCTTC	CASSRTPLSSYNEQFF
-	TRBV19	TRBD2	TRBJ2-2	TGTGCCAGTTTTTCGGGACTAAAAAACACCGGGGAGCTGTTTTTT	CASFSGLKNTGELFF
-	TRBV4-1	TRBD1	TRBJ1-2	TGCGCCAGCAGCCAAGAGATTGGCAGGGGGCGGGGCTACACCTTC	CASSQEIGRGRGYTF
-	TRBV12-3/TRBV12-4	-	TRBJ1-2	TGTGCCAGCAGTTGGGACCTACGTTATGGCTACACCTTC	CASSWDLRYGYTF
-	TRBV12-3/TRBV12-4	-	TRBJ2-1	TGTGCCAGCAGTTCATCGGGGAGGCGGTTCTACAATGAGCAGTTCTTC	CASSSSGRRFYNEQFF
-	TRBV30	-	TRBJ1-2	TGTGCCTGGAGCATAGGGATTAACTATGGCTACACCTTC	CAWSIGINYGYTF
-	TRBV4-2	-	TRBJ2-2	TGTGCCAGCAGCCAAGATCCCGGGGAGCTGTTTTTT	CASSQDPGELFF
many	TRBV11-2	-	TRBJ2-7	TGTGCCAGCAGCTTAAGGGAGTACGAGCAGTACTTC	CASSLREYEQYF
many	TRBV7-3	-	TRBJ2-1	TGTGCCAGCAGCTTAACTAGCTCGAGTTCCTACAATGAGCAGTTCTTC	CASSLTSSSSYNEQFF
few	TRBV13	-	TRBJ2-1	TGTGCCAGCAGCTTACCGGGGCCCAATCCCTACAATGAGCAGTTCTTC	CASSLPGPNPYNEQFF
many	TRBV7-9	-	TRBJ1-1	TGTGCCAGCAGCTTAACGAACACTGAAGCTTTCTTT	CASSLTNTEAFF
-	TRBV11-2	TRBD1	TRBJ1-1	TGTGCCACTTCTCGGACAGGCTCCGTCGAAGCTTTCTTT	CATSRTGSVEAFF
-	TRBV29-1	TRBD1	TRBJ2-7	TGCAGCGTTGAAGCCGGGACAGGACGGCAGTACTTC	CSVEAGTGRQYF
-	TRBV4-1	-	TRBJ2-7	TGCGCCAGCAGCCTTCGGACTCCAGGCTCCTACGAGCAGTACTTC	CASSLRTPGSYEQYF
few	TRBV4-2	TRBD1	TRBJ1-1	TGTGCCAGCAGCCATCCCGACAGGGTCCCTGAAGCTTTCTTT	CASSHPDRVPEAFF
-	TRBV9	-	TRBJ2-7	TGTGCCAGCAGCGTAGCTCAGGATCTTAGGCAGTACTTC	CASSVAQDLRQYF
-	TRBV5-1	-	TRBJ2-2	TGCGCCAGCAGCTTGGAAAGGCCCTACACCGGGGAGCTGTTTTTT	CASSLERPYTGELFF